These 24 T cell receptor beta chains share one sample of origin, sequenced in a study of blood T cell repertoires in COVID-19. Assay: immunoSEQ multiplex PCR; the TCRdb copy retains only in-frame clones and omits some. The repertoire includes 90,000 to 130,000 clones, over 65% of them detected once, and approximately 3.9% sits in the top ten. What was sequenced was peripheral blood. All receptors come from an elderly woman with acute or convalescent COVID-19.

The chain carries TRBV6-5 and TRBJ1-1; no reliable D call. The CDR3 is 15 amino acids. Trimming took 6 bases from V and 4 from J, leaving 18 bases between them. Germline V CDR1 and CDR2: MNHEY, SVGAGI. For the CDR3, the DNA is TGTGCCAGCAGCCGAACGGGGATCGGAAGCACTGAAGCTTTCTTT. It translates to CASSRTGIGSTEAFF.

The gene calls are TRBV11-2 and TRBJ1-4; perhaps TRBD1 as D (6 bases). Trimming took 6 bases from V and 2 from J, leaving 16 bases between them. The CDR3 spans 16 residues. Germline V gives CDR1 SGHAT, CDR2 FQNNGV. The CDR3 DNA follows: TGTGCCAGCAGATCTCTCCAGGGGCGCACTAATGAAAAACTGTTTTTT. This codes for CASRSLQGRTNEKLFF.

This chain uses TRBV5-6 with TRBJ1-2; D perhaps matches TRBD1 (5 bases). Germline CDR1 is SGHDT and CDR2 is YYEEEE. The CDR3 runs 12 residues. V dropped 4 bases and J dropped 8 bases, with 12 bases sitting between them. The CDR3 is CASSTGHRGYTF. The CDR3 DNA is TGTGCCAGCAGCACAGGACACCGGGGCTACACCTTC.

The chain combines TRBV27 with TRBJ2-5; TRBD2 matches at 11 bases. This CDR3 comprises 17 residues. Germline V gives CDR1 MNHEY, CDR2 SMNVEV (reference sequence). V lost 6 bases to trimming and J lost 0 bases; unmatched junction nucleotides: 9. CDR3 sequence (DNA): TGTGCCAGCAGGCGGACTAGCGGGTCCTGGTACCAAGAGACCCAGTACTTC. This gives the protein CASRRTSGSWYQETQYF.

V and J are TRBV18 and TRBJ2-1, with 7 bases aligning to TRBD2. Unmatched junction bases numbered 3, after V lost 3 bases and J lost 4 bases. The CDR3 extends over 14 amino acids. Germline V gives CDR1 KGHSH, CDR2 LQKENI. DNA of the CDR3: TGTGCCAGCTCACCGACTAGCCAGTACAATGAGCAGTTCTTC. The encoded protein is CASSPTSQYNEQFF. Looking up the rest from reference TRBV18 and TRBJ2-1 gives the full variable domain: NAGVMQNPRHLVRRRGQEARLRCSPMKGHSHVYWYRQLPEEGLKFMVYLQKENIIDESGMPKERFSAEFPKEGPSILRIQQVVRGDSAAYFCASSPTSQYNEQFFGPGTRLTVL.

This clone was seen just once. The genes are TRBV5-1 and TRBJ1-1; tentative D call: TRBD1 (6 bases). This CDR3 contains 15 residues. Germline V lookup: CDR1 SGHRS, CDR2 YFSETQ. V lost 3 bases and J lost 0, with 12 bases in between. Here the CDR3 reads CASSSLTGLNTEAFF. Here the CDR3 DNA reads TGCGCCAGCAGCTCCCTAACAGGGTTGAACACTGAAGCTTTCTTT.

The chain uses TRBV2 and TRBJ2-4; 7 positions match TRBD2. With 1 base clipped from V and 3 bases from J, the junction kept 9 bases outside the gene matches. Germline CDR1 reads SNHLY; CDR2 reads FYNNEI. The CDR3 is 17 amino acids. The CDR3 DNA reads as TGTGCCAGCAGTGAAGTTATTCCACTAGCGCACAAAAACATTCAGTACTTC. It yields the protein CASSEVIPLAHKNIQYF.

The rearrangement joins TRBV10-3 to TRBJ1-1; 7 nucleotides line up with TRBD1. This CDR3 has 13 amino acids. The V and J ends lost 3 bases and 5 bases, in that order; junction bases with no gene match: 3. From germline, CDR1 is ENHRY and CDR2 SYGVKD. The CDR3 DNA follows: TGTGCCATCAGTGAACAGGGGAGAACTGAAGCTTTCTTT. It translates to CAISEQGRTEAFF.

This chain links TRBV5-1 with TRBJ2-5, with 9 bases lining up with TRBD1. CDR3 length: 16 amino acids. The germline V gene has CDR1 SGHRS and CDR2 YFSETQ. Unmatched junction bases numbered 8, after V lost 0 bases and J lost 5 bases. The CDR3 reads CASSLGTTGGGETQYF. The CDR3 coding sequence is TGCGCCAGCAGCTTGGGAACCACAGGGGGCGGGGAGACCCAGTACTTC.

The gene calls are TRBV18 and TRBJ1-2; D is undetermined. The germline V gene has CDR1 KGHSH and CDR2 LQKENI. V was pared by 2 bases and J by 7 bases, with 5 bases between. This CDR3 region has 11 residues. CDR3 bases: TGTGCCAGCTCACCAGGGCTTGGCTACACCTTC. It translates to CASSPGLGYTF. The entire variable domain, with the rest obtained from reference TRBV18 and TRBJ1-2, is as follows: NAGVMQNPRHLVRRRGQEARLRCSPMKGHSHVYWYRQLPEEGLKFMVYLQKENIIDESGMPKERFSAEFPKEGPSILRIQQVVRGDSAAYFCASSPGLGYTFGSGTRLTVV.

The chain joins TRBV5-1 to TRBJ2-3; 8 nucleotides agree with TRBD2. Looked up from germline, CDR1 is SGHRS and CDR2 is YFSETQ. CDR3 length equals 15 residues. Germline trimming cut 0 bases from V and 3 bases from J; bases unmatched to any gene: 3. In nucleotides, the CDR3 is TGCGCCAGCAGCTTGGGGGGGACTAGGACAGATACGCAGTATTTT. Residues: CASSLGGTRTDTQYF.

In nucleotides, the CDR3 is TGTGCCAGCAGCTTGGCCATCACCGGGGAGCTGTTTTTT. As protein: CASSLAITGELFF. The rearrangement links TRBV5-4 to TRBJ2-2, with unresolved D. Germline loops: CDR1 SGHNT, CDR2 YYREEE (reference sequence). V was shortened by 0 bases and J by 4 bases, with 4 bases between the two germline ends. The CDR3 extends over 13 amino acids.

This clone was seen more than once but under ten times. The germline gene is not matched at one end of the junction; a read error may be the cause. J is TRBJ1-1 and V is TRBV7-7; possibly TRBD1 for D (5 bases). The CDR3 is 13 amino acids. CDR1 is SSHAT and CDR2 is FNYEAQ in the germline V gene (reference sequence). This chain's CDR3 is CASSSGVNTEAFF. In nucleotides, the CDR3 is TGTGCTAGCAGCTCGGGGGTGAACACTGAAGCTTTCTTT.

J is TRBJ2-1 and V is TRBV19; 7 bases fit TRBD2. The V and J ends lost 6 bases and 4 bases, in that order; junction bases with no gene match: 9. This CDR3 contains 15 residues. CDR1 and CDR2 (germline): LNHDA, SQIVND (reference sequence). The CDR3 nucleotides read TGTGCCAGTAGGCCTTCGGGGGGAGGTTACAATGAGCAGTTCTTC. This codes for CASRPSGGGYNEQFF.

This clone came up once. V is TRBV3-1 (or the pseudogene TRBV3-2) and J is TRBJ1-2; D perhaps matches TRBD1 (6 bases). Trimming stripped 0 bases from V and 7 bases from J, with 9 bases between. The length of the CDR3 is 13 residues. CDR1 and CDR2 from the germline V gene are LGHDT and YNNKEL (reference sequence). The DNA of the CDR3 is TGTGCCAGCAGCCAAGAGGGGGCCTCTGGCTACACCTTC. It translates to CASSQEGASGYTF.

The genes are TRBV7-6 and TRBJ2-3; D unresolved. Germline V gene lookup returns CDR1 SGHVS and CDR2 FNYEAQ. Trimming took off 0 bases at V and 4 bases at J, with 8 bases between the two ends. The CDR3 runs 14 residues. In DNA form, the CDR3 reads TGTGCCAGCAGCTTAGCGCCGGTCGCAGATACGCAGTATTTT. Residues: CASSLAPVADTQYF.

The rearrangement joins TRBV6-5 to TRBJ1-6; TRBD1 is a possible D gene (6 bases). Trimming took 4 bases from V and 6 from J, leaving 16 bases between them. Per the germline V gene, CDR1 is MNHEY and CDR2 is SVGAGI. The CDR3 covers 16 residues. The CDR3 loop reads CASSSADSRRNSPLHF. In DNA, the CDR3 is TGTGCCAGCAGTTCTGCGGACAGTCGTCGTAATTCACCCCTCCACTTT.

The V gene is TRBV5-8, the J gene TRBJ2-7, with D perhaps matching TRBD1 (5 bases). CDR1 and CDR2 (germline): SGHTS, YDEGEE. With 0 bases removed from V and 2 bases from J, the gap between germline ends came to 9 bases. The CDR3 runs to 14 residues. CDR3 sequence: CASSLGQGPYEQYF. The CDR3, as DNA: TGTGCCAGCAGCTTGGGGCAGGGCCCCTACGAGCAGTACTTC.

The chain links TRBV6-2 or TRBV6-3 to TRBJ2-1; TRBD2 agrees at 8 bases. Trimming took 2 bases from V and 7 from J; bases not matched to a gene: 7. The CDR3 sequence is 15 residues long. Germline V gene data show CDR1 as MNHEY and CDR2 as SVGEGT. This CDR3 reads CASSYGGSGSNEQFF. The CDR3 DNA sequence: TGTGCCAGCAGTTACGGCGGCAGCGGGAGTAATGAGCAGTTCTTC.

The J gene is TRBJ1-2, the V gene TRBV4-2; D possibly corresponds to TRBD1 (5 bases). V was cut by 0 bases and J by 4 bases, with 12 bases left in between. Germline V gives CDR1 LGHNA, CDR2 YNFKEQ. This CDR3 is 15 amino acids long. The CDR3 DNA reads as TGTGCCAGCAGCCAAGATGGTGGGGGGGGCTATGGCTACACCTTC. Its translation is CASSQDGGGGYGYTF.

The chain joins TRBV21-1 to TRBJ2-5; no DNA check was done on the table's D call, TRBD2. TRBV21-1 is a recognized pseudogene. There are 18 residues in the CDR3. CDR3 in amino acids: CASRRGGLAEFFQETQYF. DNA for the CDR3: TGTGCCAGCAGGAGGGGTGGACTAGCGGAATTTTTCCAAGAGACCCAGTACTTC.

The CDR3 spells CASSYRGQASYNEQFF. The CDR3, as DNA: TGTGCCAGCAGTTACCGGGGACAGGCCTCCTACAATGAGCAGTTCTTC. The chain carries TRBV6-6 and TRBJ2-1; 8 positions agree with TRBD1. V shed 2 bases, J shed 0 bases, and the junction held 3 bases outside the gene matches. This CDR3 is built from 16 residues. The V gene's germline CDR1 is MNHNY and CDR2 SVGAGI (reference sequence).

This chain joins TRBV25-1 and TRBJ2-5, with D tentatively TRBD1 (6 bases). This CDR3 has 15 amino acids. V lost 8 bases to trimming and J lost 7 bases, with 23 bases between them. The V gene's germline CDR1 is MGHDK and CDR2 SYGVNS. CDR3 amino acids: CASGQSTGLGGTQYF. CDR3 in DNA: TGTGCCAGCGGACAATCGACAGGACTGGGTGGGACCCAGTACTTC.

The chain recombines TRBV6-6 with TRBJ2-5; D remains unclear. Germline CDR1 MNHNY, CDR2 SVGAGI (reference sequence). The CDR3 extends over 13 amino acids. V was clipped by 7 bases and J by 1 base, with 10 bases between them. This chain's CDR3 is CASKPAVQETQYF. The CDR3 DNA reads TGTGCCAGCAAACCTGCAGTCCAAGAGACCCAGTACTTC.